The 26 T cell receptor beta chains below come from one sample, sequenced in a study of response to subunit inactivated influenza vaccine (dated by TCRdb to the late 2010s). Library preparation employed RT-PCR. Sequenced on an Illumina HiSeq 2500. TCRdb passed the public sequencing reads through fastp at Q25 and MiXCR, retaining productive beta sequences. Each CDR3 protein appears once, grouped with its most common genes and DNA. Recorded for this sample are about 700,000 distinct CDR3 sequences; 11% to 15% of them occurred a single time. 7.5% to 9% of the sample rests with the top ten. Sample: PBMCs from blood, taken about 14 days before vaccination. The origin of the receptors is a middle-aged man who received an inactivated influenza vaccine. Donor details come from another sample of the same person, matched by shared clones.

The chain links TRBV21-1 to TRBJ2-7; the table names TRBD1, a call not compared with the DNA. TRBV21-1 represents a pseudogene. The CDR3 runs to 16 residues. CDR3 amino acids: CASSKEERGGVGEQYF. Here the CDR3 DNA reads TGTGCCAGCAGCAAAGAGGAGAGAGGGGGGGTAGGCGAGCAGTACTTC.

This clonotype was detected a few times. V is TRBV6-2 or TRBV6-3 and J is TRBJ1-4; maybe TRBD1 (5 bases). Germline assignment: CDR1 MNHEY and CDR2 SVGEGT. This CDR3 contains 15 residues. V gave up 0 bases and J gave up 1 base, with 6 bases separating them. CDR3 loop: CASSYSGGTNEKLFF. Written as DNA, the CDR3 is TGTGCCAGCAGTTACTCCGGGGGAACTAATGAAAAACTGTTTTTT.

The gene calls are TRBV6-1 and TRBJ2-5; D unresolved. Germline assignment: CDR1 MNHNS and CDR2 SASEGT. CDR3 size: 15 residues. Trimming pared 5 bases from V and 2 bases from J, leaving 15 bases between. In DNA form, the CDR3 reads TGTGCCAGCAGTACAAGGATTGACAAACAAGAGACCCAGTACTTC. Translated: CASSTRIDKQETQYF.

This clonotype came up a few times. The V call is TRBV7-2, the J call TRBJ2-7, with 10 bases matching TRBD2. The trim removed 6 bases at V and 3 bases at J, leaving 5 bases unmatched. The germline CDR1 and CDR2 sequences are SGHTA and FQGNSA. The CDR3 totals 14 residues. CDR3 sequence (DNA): TGTGCCAGCAGGTCTTCTAGCGGGAGCTACGAGCAGTACTTC. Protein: CASRSSSGSYEQYF.

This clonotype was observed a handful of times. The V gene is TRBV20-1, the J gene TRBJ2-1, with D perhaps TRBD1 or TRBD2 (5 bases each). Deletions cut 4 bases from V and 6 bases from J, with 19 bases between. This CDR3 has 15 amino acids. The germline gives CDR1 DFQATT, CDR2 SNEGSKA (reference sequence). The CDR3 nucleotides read TGCAGTGCTAATTTAAGGGGACGATTTCTCAATGAGCAGTTCTTC. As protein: CSANLRGRFLNEQFF.

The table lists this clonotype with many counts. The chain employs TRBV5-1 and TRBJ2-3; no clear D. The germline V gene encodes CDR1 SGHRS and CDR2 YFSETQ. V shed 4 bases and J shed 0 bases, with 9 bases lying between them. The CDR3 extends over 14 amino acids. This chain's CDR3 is CASSLDASTDTQYF. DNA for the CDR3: TGCGCCAGCAGCCTCGACGCTAGCACAGATACGCAGTATTTT.

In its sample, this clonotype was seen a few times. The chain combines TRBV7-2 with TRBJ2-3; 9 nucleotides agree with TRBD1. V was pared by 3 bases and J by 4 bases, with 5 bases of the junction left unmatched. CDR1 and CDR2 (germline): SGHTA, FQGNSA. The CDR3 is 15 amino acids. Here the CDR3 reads CASSFRQGGADTQYF. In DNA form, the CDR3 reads TGTGCCAGCAGCTTCCGACAGGGGGGAGCAGATACGCAGTATTTT. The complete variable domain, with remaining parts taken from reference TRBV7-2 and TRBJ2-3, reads GAGVSQSPSNKVTEKGKDVELRCDPISGHTALYWYRQSLGQGLEFLIYFQGNSAPDKSGLPSDRFSAERTGGSVSTLTIQRTQQEDSAVYLCASSFRQGGADTQYFGPGTRLTVL.

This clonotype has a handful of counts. In nucleotides, the CDR3 is TGTGCCAGCAGCATTACCCGGGACAGGGAACCAGCTTTCTTT. It yields the protein CASSITRDREPAFF. This rearrangement joins TRBV7-8 to TRBJ1-1; 9 nucleotides match TRBD1. Germline loops: CDR1 SGHVS, CDR2 FQNEAQ. The CDR3 length is 14 residues. V dropped 5 bases and J dropped 10; count of bases not matched to a gene: 11.

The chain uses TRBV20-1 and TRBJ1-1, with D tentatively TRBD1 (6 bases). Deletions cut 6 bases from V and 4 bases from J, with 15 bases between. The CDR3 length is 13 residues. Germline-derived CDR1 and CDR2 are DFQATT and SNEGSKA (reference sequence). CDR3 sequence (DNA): TGCAGTGCCCGACAGGTGGCTCGCACTGAAGCTTTCTTT. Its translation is CSARQVARTEAFF.

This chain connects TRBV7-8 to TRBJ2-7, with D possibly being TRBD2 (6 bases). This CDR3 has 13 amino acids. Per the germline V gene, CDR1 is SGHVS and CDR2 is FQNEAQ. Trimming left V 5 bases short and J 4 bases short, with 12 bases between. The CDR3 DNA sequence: TGTGCCAGCAGCGAGCGACTAGTGTACGAGCAGTACTTC. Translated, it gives CASSERLVYEQYF.

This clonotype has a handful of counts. CDR3 in amino acids: CASSFSPRGAVFSYEQYF. For the CDR3, the DNA is TGTGCCAGCAGTTTCTCCCCCAGGGGAGCAGTCTTTTCCTACGAGCAGTACTTC. V is TRBV12-3 or TRBV12-4 and J is TRBJ2-7, with D possibly matching TRBD1 (6 bases). V dropped 3 bases and J dropped 1 base, with 22 bases sitting between them. This CDR3 region has 18 residues.

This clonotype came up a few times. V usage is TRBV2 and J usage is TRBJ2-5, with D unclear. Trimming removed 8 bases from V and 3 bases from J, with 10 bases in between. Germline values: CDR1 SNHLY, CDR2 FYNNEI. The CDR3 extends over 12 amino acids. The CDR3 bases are TGTGCCAGCGTCGCTTTTGAAGAGACCCAGTACTTC. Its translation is CASVAFEETQYF.

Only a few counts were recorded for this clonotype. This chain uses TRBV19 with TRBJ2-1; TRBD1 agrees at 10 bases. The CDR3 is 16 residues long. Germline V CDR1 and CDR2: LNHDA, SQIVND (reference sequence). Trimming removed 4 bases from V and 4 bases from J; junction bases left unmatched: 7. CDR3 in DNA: TGTGCCAGTAGTAGTCCCGGGACAGGGGTTTACAATGAGCAGTTCTTC. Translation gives CASSSPGTGVYNEQFF.

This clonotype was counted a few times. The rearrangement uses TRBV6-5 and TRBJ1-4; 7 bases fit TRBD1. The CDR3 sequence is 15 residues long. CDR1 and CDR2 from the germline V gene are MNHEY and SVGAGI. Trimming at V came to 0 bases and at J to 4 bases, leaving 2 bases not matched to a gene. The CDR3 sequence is CASSYSRGSNEKLFF. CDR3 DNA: TGTGCCAGCAGTTACTCCAGGGGGAGTAATGAAAAACTGTTTTTT.

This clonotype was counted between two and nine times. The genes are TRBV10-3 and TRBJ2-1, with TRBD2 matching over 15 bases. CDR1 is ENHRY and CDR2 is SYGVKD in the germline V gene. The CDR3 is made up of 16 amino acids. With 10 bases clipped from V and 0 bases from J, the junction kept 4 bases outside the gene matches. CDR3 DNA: TGTGCCACCGGACTAGCGGGAGGGCGCTCCTACAATGAGCAGTTCTTC. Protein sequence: CATGLAGGRSYNEQFF.

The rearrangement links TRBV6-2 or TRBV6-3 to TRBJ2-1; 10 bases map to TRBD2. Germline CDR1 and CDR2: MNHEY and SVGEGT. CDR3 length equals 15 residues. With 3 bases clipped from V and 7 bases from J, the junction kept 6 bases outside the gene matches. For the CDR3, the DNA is TGTGCCAGCAGTTATCTAGCGGGAGCGAGGAATGAGCAGTTCTTC. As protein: CASSYLAGARNEQFF.

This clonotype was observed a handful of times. In nucleotides, the CDR3 is TGTGCCAGCAGCCAAGAGGTTGGTCATAGCGGGAGGGCCCTTTTGGGCGAGCAGTACTTC. This gives the protein CASSQEVGHSGRALLGEQYF. This sequence joins TRBV3-1 and TRBJ2-7, with 11 bases that match TRBD2. The CDR3 loop spans 20 amino acids. The germline V gene encodes CDR1 LGHDT and CDR2 YNNKEL (reference sequence). Trimming at V came to 0 bases and at J to 6 bases, leaving 19 bases not matched to a gene.

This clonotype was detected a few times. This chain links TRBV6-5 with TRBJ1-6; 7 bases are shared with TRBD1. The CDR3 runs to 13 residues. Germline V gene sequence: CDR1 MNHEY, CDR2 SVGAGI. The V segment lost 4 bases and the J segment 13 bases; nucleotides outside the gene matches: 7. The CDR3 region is CASSWKWDSPLHF. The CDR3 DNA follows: TGTGCCAGCAGTTGGAAATGGGACAGTCCCCTCCACTTT.

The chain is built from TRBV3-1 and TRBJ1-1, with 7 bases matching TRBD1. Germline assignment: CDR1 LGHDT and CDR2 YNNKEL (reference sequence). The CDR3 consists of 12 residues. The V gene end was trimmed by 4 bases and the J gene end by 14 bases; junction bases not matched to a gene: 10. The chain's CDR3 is CASSLTEKDRFF. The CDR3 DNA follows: TGTGCCAGCAGCCTTACCGAGAAGGACAGGTTCTTT.

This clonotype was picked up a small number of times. This CDR3 reads CSASQSNQPQHF. The CDR3 coding sequence is TGCAGTGCTAGTCAGAGCAATCAGCCCCAGCATTTT. The genes are TRBV20-1 and TRBJ1-5, with no clear D. This CDR3 contains 12 residues. Germline V CDR1 and CDR2: DFQATT, SNEGSKA (reference sequence). Trimming shortened V by 3 bases and J by 1 base, and 4 bases separated the two germline ends.

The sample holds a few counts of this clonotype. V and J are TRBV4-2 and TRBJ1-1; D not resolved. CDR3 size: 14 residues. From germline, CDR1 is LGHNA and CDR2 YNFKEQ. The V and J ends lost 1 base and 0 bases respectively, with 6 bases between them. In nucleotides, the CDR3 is TGTGCCAGCAGCCAAGGGGGTATGAACACTGAAGCTTTCTTT. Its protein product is CASSQGGMNTEAFF.

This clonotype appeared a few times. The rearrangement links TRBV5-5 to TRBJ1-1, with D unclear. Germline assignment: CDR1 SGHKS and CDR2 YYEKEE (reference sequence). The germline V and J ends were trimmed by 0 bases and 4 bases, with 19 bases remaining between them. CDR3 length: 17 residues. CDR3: CASSLEREFRRGTEAFF. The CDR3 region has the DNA TGTGCCAGCAGCTTGGAGCGTGAGTTCCGTCGGGGCACTGAAGCTTTCTTT.

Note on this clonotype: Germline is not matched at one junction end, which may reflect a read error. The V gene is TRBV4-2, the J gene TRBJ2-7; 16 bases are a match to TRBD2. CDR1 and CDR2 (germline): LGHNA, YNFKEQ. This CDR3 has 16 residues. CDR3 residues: CASIQDGTSGGDEQYF. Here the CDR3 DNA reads TGTGCCAGCATCCAAGATGGGACTAGCGGGGGGGACGAGCAGTACTTC.

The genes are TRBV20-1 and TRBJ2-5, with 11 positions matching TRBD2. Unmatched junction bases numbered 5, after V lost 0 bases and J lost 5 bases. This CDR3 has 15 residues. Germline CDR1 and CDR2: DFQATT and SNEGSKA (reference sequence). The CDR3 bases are TGCAGTGCTAGAGATCTACTAGCGGGAGTGGAGACCCAGTACTTC. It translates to CSARDLLAGVETQYF.

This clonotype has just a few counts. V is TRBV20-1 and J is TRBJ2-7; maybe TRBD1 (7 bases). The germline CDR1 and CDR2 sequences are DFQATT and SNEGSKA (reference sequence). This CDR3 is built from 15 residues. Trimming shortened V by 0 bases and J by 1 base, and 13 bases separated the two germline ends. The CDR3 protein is CSAREHRGLSYEQYF. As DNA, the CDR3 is TGCAGTGCTAGAGAACACAGGGGACTGTCCTACGAGCAGTACTTC.

CDR3 in amino acids: CAWSPGSGTYYEQYF. DNA for the CDR3: TGTGCCTGGTCCCCAGGTAGCGGGACCTACTACGAGCAGTACTTC. The J gene is TRBJ2-7, the V gene TRBV30; 8 bases line up with TRBD2. Germline V lookup: CDR1 GTSNPN, CDR2 SVGIG (reference sequence). Trimming removed 5 bases from V and 3 bases from J; junction bases left unmatched: 12. The CDR3 consists of 15 residues. Using reference TRBV30 and TRBJ2-7 for the parts outside the CDR3, the full variable domain is SQTIHQWPATLVQPVGSPLSLECTVEGTSNPNLYWYRQAAGRGLQLLFYSVGIGQISSEVPQNLSASRPQDRQFILSSKKLLLSDSGFYLCAWSPGSGTYYEQYFGPGTRLTVT.